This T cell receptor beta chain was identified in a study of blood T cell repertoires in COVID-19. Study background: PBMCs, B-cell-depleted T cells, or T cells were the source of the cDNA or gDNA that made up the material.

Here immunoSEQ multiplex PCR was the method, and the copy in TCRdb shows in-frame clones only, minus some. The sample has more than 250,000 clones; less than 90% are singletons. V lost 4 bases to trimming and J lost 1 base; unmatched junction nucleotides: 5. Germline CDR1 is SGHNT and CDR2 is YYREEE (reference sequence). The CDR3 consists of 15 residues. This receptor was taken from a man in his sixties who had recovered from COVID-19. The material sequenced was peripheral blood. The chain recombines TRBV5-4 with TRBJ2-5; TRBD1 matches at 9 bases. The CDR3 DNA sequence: TGTGCCAGCAGCCGAGACAGGGGGGTCCAAGAGACCCAGTACTTC. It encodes CASSRDRGVQETQYF.